A selection of T cell receptor beta chains follows, all from one sample in a study of Tregs in tolerant kidney transplant recipients. Method: immunoSEQ multiplex PCR; TCRdb's copy keeps in-frame clones and lacks some. Found here are roughly 80,000 clones, under 95% of them singletons; the top ten hold 0.34%. Sequenced material: Tregs from blood, taken before the transplant. These receptors came from a human donor who received a combined kidney and bone marrow transplant. CDR3s include the opening cysteine and the closing phenylalanine or tryptophan. The D gene is left open where the match is weak. Not all rows give a size; the values are once, few, many and, for expanded clones, a class.

J gene | V gene | D gene | clone size | CDR3 protein | CDR3 DNA
TRBJ1-5 | TRBV19 | TRBD1 | NA | CASTGQGGNQPQHF | TGTGCCAGTACTGGACAGGGAGGGAATCAGCCCCAGCATTTT
TRBJ2-7 | TRBV9 | NA | NA | CASSVAGEFNYEQYF | TGTGCCAGCAGCGTAGCTGGAGAATTTAACTACGAGCAGTACTTC
TRBJ2-6 | TRBV28 | TRBD1 | NA | CASSLYLQGPANVLTF | TGTGCCAGCAGTCTCTACCTACAGGGGCCAGCCAACGTCCTGACTTTC
TRBJ2-3 | TRBV5-1 | NA | few | CASTRAGSDTQYF | TGCGCCAGCACCCGCGCAGGGTCAGATACGCAGTATTTT
TRBJ2-7 | TRBV28 | TRBD2 | NA | CASSPGTSGTDEQYF | TGTGCCAGCAGTCCGGGGACTAGCGGGACGGACGAGCAGTACTTC
TRBJ2-7 | TRBV18 | NA | NA | CASSPFNNRGQSTYEQYF | TGTGCCAGCTCACCATTTAATAATCGAGGGCAGAGTACCTACGAGCAGTACTTC
TRBJ2-7 | TRBV28 | TRBD2 | once | CASSSLSGTSGNWGYEQYF | TGTGCCAGCAGTTCTTTGTCCGGGACTAGCGGGAACTGGGGCTACGAGCAGTACTTC
TRBJ2-1 | TRBV7-7 | TRBD2 | NA | CASSLGSVGTSGSLEQFF | TGTGCCAGCAGCTTAGGGTCGGTAGGGACTAGCGGGAGTTTAGAGCAGTTCTTC
TRBJ1-1 | TRBV2 | TRBD1 | NA | CASSEDTGGRAEAFF | TGTGCCAGCAGTGAAGACACAGGGGGCAGGGCTGAAGCTTTCTTT
TRBJ1-1 | TRBV2 | TRBD1 | NA | CASQGQGMGEAFF | TGTGCCAGCCAAGGACAGGGGATGGGTGAAGCTTTCTTT
TRBJ2-3 | TRBV27 | TRBD1 | NA | CASRQGGLQRVTSTDTQYF | TGTGCCAGCAGACAGGGGGGACTTCAGAGGGTAACTAGCACAGATACGCAGTATTTT
TRBJ2-7 | TRBV19 | NA | NA | CASSTSGVLSTYEQYF | TGTGCCAGTAGCACCTCAGGGGTCTTGTCGACCTACGAGCAGTACTTC
TRBJ1-3 | TRBV9 | TRBD1 | NA | CASSRTGSGNTIYF | TGTGCCAGCAGTAGGACAGGGTCTGGAAACACCATATATTTT
TRBJ2-1 | TRBV7-9 | TRBD2 | NA | CASSLGLAGGSSYNEQFF | TGTGCCAGCAGCTTAGGACTAGCGGGGGGAAGCTCCTACAATGAGCAGTTCTTC
TRBJ1-4 | TRBV20-1 | NA | NA | CSASVNEKLFF | TGCAGTGCCTCTGTTAATGAAAAACTGTTTTTT
TRBJ2-2 | TRBV28 | NA | NA | CASSLIPRVTGELFF | TGTGCCAGCAGTTTAATTCCGAGGGTGACCGGGGAGCTGTTTTTT
TRBJ2-7 | TRBV29-1 | NA | NA | CSVERAAKGYYEQYF | TGCAGCGTTGAACGGGCAGCCAAGGGATACTACGAGCAGTACTTC
TRBJ2-1 | TRBV11-2 | TRBD2 | NA | CASSLGTSNEQFF | TGTGCCAGCAGCTTGGGGACTAGCAATGAGCAGTTCTTC
TRBJ2-3 | TRBV28 | TRBD2 | NA | CASSSWTSGRTDTQYF | TGTGCCAGCAGTTCCTGGACTAGCGGGAGGACAGATACGCAGTATTTT
TRBJ2-3 | TRBV21-1 | NA | once | CASSKDWGANTDTQYF | TGTGCCAGCAGCAAAGACTGGGGCGCGAACACAGATACGCAGTATTTT
TRBJ2-5 | TRBV19 | TRBD1 | NA | CARASGTDKETQYF | TGTGCCAGAGCCTCCGGGACAGATAAAGAGACCCAGTACTTC
TRBJ2-3 | TRBV27 | NA | once | CASSFQSPTDTQYF | TGTGCCAGCAGTTTCCAGAGCCCCACAGATACGCAGTATTTT
TRBJ1-2 | TRBV2 | NA | NA | CASSPNPTRRSHGYTF | TGTGCCAGCAGCCCGAACCCGACCCGACGGAGCCATGGCTACACCTTC
TRBJ2-1 | TRBV7-7 | NA | once | CASSFGATYEQFF | TGTGCTAGCAGCTTCGGAGCAACGTATGAGCAGTTCTTC
TRBJ1-3 | TRBV6-1 | NA | NA | CASSEAEGRNTIYF | TGTGCCAGCAGTGAAGCGGAGGGAAGAAACACCATATATTTT
TRBJ1-5 | TRBV27 | NA | NA | CASSRTWGSNQPQHF | TGTGCCAGCAGTCGTACATGGGGTAGCAATCAGCCCCAGCATTTT
TRBJ1-1 | TRBV7-2 | NA | NA | CASSDQRNTEAFF | TGTGCCAGCAGCGACCAGAGGAACACTGAAGCTTTCTTT
TRBJ2-5 | TRBV18 | NA | NA | CASSPLEGSQTQYF | TGTGCCAGCTCACCGTTAGAGGGGTCGCAGACCCAGTACTTC
TRBJ1-1 | TRBV2 | NA | NA | CASMAIMNTEAFF | TGTGCCAGCATGGCTATCATGAACACTGAAGCTTTCTTT
TRBJ2-1 | TRBV27 | NA | NA | CASSQKLGPLGNEQFF | TGTGCCAGCAGCCAGAAGCTGGGGCCCCTCGGGAATGAGCAGTTCTTC
TRBJ1-2 | TRBV5-4 | NA | NA | CASTMDSYGYTF | TGTGCCAGCACCATGGACAGCTATGGCTACACCTTC